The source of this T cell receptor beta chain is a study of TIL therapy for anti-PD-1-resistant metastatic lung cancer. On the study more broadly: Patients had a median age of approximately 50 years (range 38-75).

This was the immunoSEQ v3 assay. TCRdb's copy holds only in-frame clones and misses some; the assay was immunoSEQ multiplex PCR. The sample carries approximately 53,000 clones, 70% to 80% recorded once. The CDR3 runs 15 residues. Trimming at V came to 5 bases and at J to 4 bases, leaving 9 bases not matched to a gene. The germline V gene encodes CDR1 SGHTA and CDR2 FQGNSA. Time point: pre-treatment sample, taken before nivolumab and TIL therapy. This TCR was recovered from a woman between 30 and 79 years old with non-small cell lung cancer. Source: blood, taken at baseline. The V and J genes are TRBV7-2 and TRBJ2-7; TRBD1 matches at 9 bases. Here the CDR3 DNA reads TGTGCCAGCAGCCAATCACCCGGGACAGGGTACGAGCAGTACTTC. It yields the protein CASSQSPGTGYEQYF.